These 16 T cell receptor beta chains share one sample of origin, sequenced in a study of CD8 T cells in Susac syndrome. An input of about 0.5 to 1 ug of RNA was subjected to reverse transcription using random hexamers. Using its own MiXCR run on the immunoSEQ multiplex PCR reads, TCRdb lists one record per CDR3 protein. The sample has 95,000 to 150,000 distinct CDR3 sequences; less than 95% are singletons. Specimen: CD4+ T cells from PBMCs. Source of these receptors: a human donor in good health.

V is TRBV11-2 and J is TRBJ2-1; D might be TRBD2 (5 bases). This CDR3 region has 15 residues. The V and J ends lost 1 base and 7 bases respectively, with 14 bases between them. The germline gives CDR1 SGHAT, CDR2 FQNNGV. CDR3 protein: CASSLVVGVGNEQFF. The CDR3, as DNA: TGTGCCAGCAGCTTAGTGGTGGGAGTCGGGAATGAGCAGTTCTTC.

The rearrangement links TRBV5-4 to TRBJ1-2, with D possibly TRBD1 on 5 matching bases. The CDR3 length is 12 residues. Per the germline V gene, CDR1 is SGHNT and CDR2 is YYREEE (reference sequence). With 6 bases removed from V and 7 bases from J, the gap between germline ends came to 13 bases. The CDR3 region is CASTQGVSGYTF. CDR3 DNA: TGTGCCAGCACCCAGGGTGTAAGTGGCTACACCTTC.

The sample holds a few counts of this clonotype. The rearrangement links TRBV19 to TRBJ2-4; 9 bases match TRBD1. Trimming took 9 bases from V and 1 from J; bases not matched to a gene: 1. The CDR3 consists of 13 residues. Germline CDR1 and CDR2: LNHDA and SQIVND (reference sequence). CDR3 amino acids: CASGQGAKNIQYF. CDR3 DNA sequence: TGTGCCAGCGGACAGGGGGCCAAAAACATTCAGTACTTC.

DNA for the CDR3: TGTGCCAGCAGCGGACCCGGGGGGGAGCAGTACTTC. Translating it yields CASSGPGGEQYF. The chain links TRBV25-1 to TRBJ2-7, with 7 bases lining up with TRBD2. There are 12 residues in the CDR3. The trim removed 6 bases at V and 7 bases at J, leaving 6 bases unmatched. Germline V gene sequence: CDR1 MGHDK, CDR2 SYGVNS.

CDR3 DNA: TGTGCCACCGGACTAGCGGGAGGGAGTGAGCAGTTCTTC. Translated: CATGLAGGSEQFF. This chain uses TRBV24-1 with TRBJ2-1; 15 nucleotides line up with TRBD2. Germline V gene data show CDR1 as KGHDR and CDR2 as SFDVKD. V gave up 9 bases and J gave up 9 bases; unmatched junction bases: 2. This CDR3 contains 13 residues.

The genes are TRBV9 and TRBJ2-2; 9 bases align to TRBD2. The CDR3 runs 18 residues. Germline V gene lookup returns CDR1 SGDLS and CDR2 YYNGEE. V trimming: 3 bases; J trimming: 0 bases; junction bases outside the gene matches: 9. CDR3 region: CASSERLAVPSNTGELFF. Here the CDR3 DNA reads TGTGCCAGCAGCGAAAGACTAGCGGTACCGTCGAACACCGGGGAGCTGTTTTTT.

J is TRBJ2-7 and V is TRBV7-8; no clear D. V dropped 1 base and J dropped 3 bases, with 1 base sitting between them. The germline V gene has CDR1 SGHVS and CDR2 FQNEAQ. The CDR3 length is 11 residues. This chain's CDR3 is CASSLVYEQYF. For the CDR3, the DNA is TGTGCCAGCAGCTTAGTCTACGAGCAGTACTTC.

The rearrangement joins TRBV20-1 to TRBJ1-5; possible D gene TRBD1, 5 bases. The CDR3 consists of 16 residues. V lost 0 bases and J 0 bases, leaving 12 bases between the germline ends. CDR1 DFQATT and CDR2 SNEGSKA come from the germline V gene (reference sequence). Here the CDR3 DNA reads TGCAGTGCTAGAGAAGCGCGGGACTTTAGCAATCAGCCCCAGCATTTT. It codes for CSAREARDFSNQPQHF.

The chain combines TRBV5-4 with TRBJ2-1, with TRBD1 as a possible D gene (6 bases). The CDR3 consists of 14 residues. V was trimmed by 1 base and J by 4 bases, leaving 9 bases between them. Germline loops: CDR1 SGHNT, CDR2 YYREEE (reference sequence). The DNA of the CDR3 is TGTGCCAGCAGCTTGTCAGGGGAGTACAATGAGCAGTTCTTC. This translates into CASSLSGEYNEQFF. The full variable domain, in which reference TRBV5-4 and TRBJ2-1 provide the parts outside the CDR3, is ETGVTQSPTHLIKTRGQQVTLRCSSQSGHNTVSWYQQALGQGPQFIFQYYREEENGRGNFPPRFSGLQFPNYSSELNVNALELDDSALYLCASSLSGEYNEQFFGPGTRLTVL.

The rearrangement links TRBV29-1 to TRBJ1-4, with D possibly matching TRBD1 (5 bases). CDR1 and CDR2 (germline): SQVTM, ANQGSEA. V lost 6 bases to trimming and J lost 0 bases, with 14 bases between them. The CDR3 contains 15 residues. The CDR3 region has the DNA TGCAGCGTAGCAGGGTTAGGTGCAACTAATGAAAAACTGTTTTTT. Amino acid sequence: CSVAGLGATNEKLFF.

V and J are TRBV28 and TRBJ2-7, with D perhaps TRBD2 (5 bases). Per germline, CDR1 MDHEN and CDR2 SYDVKM. Trimming left V 7 bases short and J 3 bases short, with 22 bases between. The CDR3 covers 16 residues. The CDR3 spells CASIHSGGQESYEQYF. The CDR3 DNA follows: TGTGCCAGCATCCACTCCGGAGGCCAGGAGAGCTACGAGCAGTACTTC.

This clonotype appeared a single time. The chain carries TRBV7-2 and TRBJ2-2; D possibly uses TRBD1 or TRBD2 (5 bases each). Trimming cost V 3 bases and J 4 bases, with 12 bases left between them. Germline values: CDR1 SGHTA, CDR2 FQGNSA. The CDR3 loop spans 15 amino acids. Written as DNA, the CDR3 is TGTGCCAGCAGCTTTTGGGACGCACTCACCGGGGAGCTGTTTTTT. Residues: CASSFWDALTGELFF.

The V gene is TRBV9, the J gene TRBJ2-1, with D unclear. In germline, CDR1 is SGDLS, CDR2 YYNGEE. V was cut by 4 bases and J by 5 bases, with 13 bases left in between. The CDR3 is 14 residues long. CDR3 DNA: TGTGCCAGCAGCACCCCCTCGCTTAACAATGAGCAGTTCTTC. It codes for CASSTPSLNNEQFF.

The genes are TRBV14 and TRBJ1-3, with D possibly matching TRBD1 (6 bases). Trimming took off 4 bases at V and 4 bases at J, with 11 bases between the two ends. CDR3 length: 14 residues. Germline loops: CDR1 SGHDN, CDR2 FVKESK. CDR3 in amino acids: CASSLTGSGNTIYF. The CDR3 DNA is TGTGCCAGCAGCCTTACAGGGTCCGGAAACACCATATATTTT.

The rearrangement joins TRBV7-9 to TRBJ2-5; TRBD1 agrees at 7 bases. This CDR3 region has 14 residues. With 5 bases clipped from V and 1 base from J, the junction kept 4 bases outside the gene matches. Per the germline V gene, CDR1 is SEHNR and CDR2 is FQNEAQ (reference sequence). DNA for the CDR3: TGTGCCAGCAGCCCTGGGACAGCCCAAGAGACCCAGTACTTC. This sequence encodes CASSPGTAQETQYF.

The V gene is TRBV30, the J gene TRBJ2-1; 10 positions agree with TRBD1. CDR3 size: 15 residues. CDR1 is GTSNPN, CDR2 SVGIG, per germline (reference sequence). The V gene end was trimmed by 0 bases and the J gene end by 12 bases; junction bases not matched to a gene: 11. DNA for the CDR3: TGTGCCTGGAGTGTACTGGGACAGGGGCTACAAGGGCAGTTCTTC. Its translation is CAWSVLGQGLQGQFF.